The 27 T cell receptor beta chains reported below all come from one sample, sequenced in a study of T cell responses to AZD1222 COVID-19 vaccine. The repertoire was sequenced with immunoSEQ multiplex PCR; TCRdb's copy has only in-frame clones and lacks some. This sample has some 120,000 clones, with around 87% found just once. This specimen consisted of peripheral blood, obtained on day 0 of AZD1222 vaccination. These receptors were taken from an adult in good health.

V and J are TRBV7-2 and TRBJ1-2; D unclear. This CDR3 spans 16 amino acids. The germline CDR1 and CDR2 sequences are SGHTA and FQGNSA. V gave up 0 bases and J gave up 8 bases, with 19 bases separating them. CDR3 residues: CASSLAQPLTAEGYTF. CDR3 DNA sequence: TGTGCCAGCAGCTTAGCGCAACCGCTTACCGCCGAGGGCTACACCTTC.

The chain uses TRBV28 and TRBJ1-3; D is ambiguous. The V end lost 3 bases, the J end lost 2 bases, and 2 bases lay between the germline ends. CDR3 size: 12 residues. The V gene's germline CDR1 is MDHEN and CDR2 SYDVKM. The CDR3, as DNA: TGTGCCAGCAGTTTGCCTGGAAACACCATATATTTT. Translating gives CASSLPGNTIYF.

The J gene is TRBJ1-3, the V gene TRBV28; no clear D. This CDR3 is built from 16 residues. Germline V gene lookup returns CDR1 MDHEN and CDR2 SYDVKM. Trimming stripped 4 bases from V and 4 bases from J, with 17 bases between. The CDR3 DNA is TGTGCCAGCAGTTCTTCAAACACACTCGCCGGAAACACCATATATTTT. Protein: CASSSSNTLAGNTIYF. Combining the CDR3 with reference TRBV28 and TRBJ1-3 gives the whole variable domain DVKVTQSSRYLVKRTGEKVFLECVQDMDHENMFWYRQDPGLGLRLIYFSYDVKMKEKGDIPEGYSVSREKKERFSLILESASTNQTSMYLCASSSSNTLAGNTIYFGEGSWLTVV.

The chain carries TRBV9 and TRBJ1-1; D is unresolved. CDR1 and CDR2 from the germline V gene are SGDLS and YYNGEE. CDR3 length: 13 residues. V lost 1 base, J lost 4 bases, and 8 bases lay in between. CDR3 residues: CASSVQVGTEAFF. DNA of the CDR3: TGTGCCAGCAGCGTACAGGTGGGCACTGAAGCTTTCTTT. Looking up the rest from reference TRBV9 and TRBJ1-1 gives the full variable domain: DSGVTQTPKHLITATGQRVTLRCSPRSGDLSVYWYQQSLDQGLQFLIQYYNGEERAKGNILERFSAQQFPDLHSELNLSSLELGDSALYFCASSVQVGTEAFFGQGTRLTVV.

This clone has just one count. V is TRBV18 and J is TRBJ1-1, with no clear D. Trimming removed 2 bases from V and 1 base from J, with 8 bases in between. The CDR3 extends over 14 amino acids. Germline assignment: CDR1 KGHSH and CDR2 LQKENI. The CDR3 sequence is CASSPAPGNTEAFF. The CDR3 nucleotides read TGTGCCAGCTCACCAGCGCCGGGGAACACTGAAGCTTTCTTT.

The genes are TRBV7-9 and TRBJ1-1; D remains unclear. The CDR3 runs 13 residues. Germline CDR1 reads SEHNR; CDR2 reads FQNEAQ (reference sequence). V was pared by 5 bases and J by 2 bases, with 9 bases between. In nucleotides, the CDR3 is TGTGCCAGCAGCCCTGGATACAACACTGAAGCTTTCTTT. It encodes CASSPGYNTEAFF.

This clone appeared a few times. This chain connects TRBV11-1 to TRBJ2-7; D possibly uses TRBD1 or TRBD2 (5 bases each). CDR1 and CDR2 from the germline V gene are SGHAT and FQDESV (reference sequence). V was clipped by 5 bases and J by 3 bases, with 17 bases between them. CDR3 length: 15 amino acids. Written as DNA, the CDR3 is TGTGCCAGCAGCACCCCTGGAGAGGGGAACTACGAGCAGTACTTC. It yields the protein CASSTPGEGNYEQYF. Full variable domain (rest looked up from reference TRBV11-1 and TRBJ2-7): EAEVAQSPRYKITEKSQAVAFWCDPISGHATLYWYRQILGQGPELLVQFQDESVVDDSQLPKDRFSAERLKGVDSTLKIQPAELGDSAMYLCASSTPGEGNYEQYFGPGTRLTVT.

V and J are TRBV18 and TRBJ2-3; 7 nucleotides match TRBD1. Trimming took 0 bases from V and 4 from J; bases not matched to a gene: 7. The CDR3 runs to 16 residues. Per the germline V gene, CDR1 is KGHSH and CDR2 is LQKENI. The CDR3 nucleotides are TGTGCCAGCTCACCACCGGTAGGGGGCAGGGCAGATACGCAGTATTTT. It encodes CASSPPVGGRADTQYF.

CDR3 residues: CASSRSSGQRSYGYTF. CDR3 nucleotide sequence: TGTGCCAGCAGTCGTTCCTCAGGGCAGCGCAGCTATGGCTACACCTTC. The rearrangement uses TRBV2 and TRBJ1-2; perhaps TRBD1 as D (5 bases). Per the germline V gene, CDR1 is SNHLY and CDR2 is FYNNEI. This CDR3 has 16 residues. The V end was cut by 5 bases, the J end by 4 bases, with 20 bases between.

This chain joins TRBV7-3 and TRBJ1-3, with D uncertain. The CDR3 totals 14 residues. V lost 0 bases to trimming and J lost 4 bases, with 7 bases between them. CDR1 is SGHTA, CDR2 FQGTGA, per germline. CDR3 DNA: TGTGCCAGCAGCTTAACGGCAGGAGGAAACACCATATATTTT. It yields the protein CASSLTAGGNTIYF.

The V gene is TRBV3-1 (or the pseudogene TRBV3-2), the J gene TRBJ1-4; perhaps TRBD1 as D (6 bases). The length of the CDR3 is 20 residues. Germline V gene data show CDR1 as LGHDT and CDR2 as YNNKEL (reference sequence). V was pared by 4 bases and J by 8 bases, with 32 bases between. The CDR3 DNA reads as TGTGCCAGCAGCCCAGTTCATCGAATAGGAGGGGGACCCCGAGGGGAAAAACTGTTTTTT. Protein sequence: CASSPVHRIGGGPRGEKLFF.

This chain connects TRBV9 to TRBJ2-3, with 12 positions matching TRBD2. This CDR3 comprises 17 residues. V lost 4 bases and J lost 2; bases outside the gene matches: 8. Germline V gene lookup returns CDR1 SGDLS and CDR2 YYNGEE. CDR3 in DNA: TGTGCCAGCAGCCAGATTACTAGCGGGGGGAACACAGATACGCAGTATTTT. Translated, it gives CASSQITSGGNTDTQYF.

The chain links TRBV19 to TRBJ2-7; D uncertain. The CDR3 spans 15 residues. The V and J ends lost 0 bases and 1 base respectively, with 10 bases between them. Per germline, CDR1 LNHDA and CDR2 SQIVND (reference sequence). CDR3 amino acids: CASSIDGGESYEQYF. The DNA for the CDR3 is TGTGCCAGTAGTATAGATGGCGGAGAGTCCTACGAGCAGTACTTC.

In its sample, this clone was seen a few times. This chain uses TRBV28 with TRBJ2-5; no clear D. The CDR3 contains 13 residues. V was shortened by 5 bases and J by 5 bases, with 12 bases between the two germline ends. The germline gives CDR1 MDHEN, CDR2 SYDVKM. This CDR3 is CASSRRVRETQYF. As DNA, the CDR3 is TGTGCCAGCAGTCGTAGGGTTAGGGAGACCCAGTACTTC.

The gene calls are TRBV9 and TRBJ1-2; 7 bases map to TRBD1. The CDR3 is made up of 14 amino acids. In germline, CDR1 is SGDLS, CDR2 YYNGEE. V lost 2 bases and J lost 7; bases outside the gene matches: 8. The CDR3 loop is CASSVSDRVSGYTF. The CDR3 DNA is TGTGCCAGCAGCGTCAGCGACAGGGTTAGTGGCTACACCTTC.

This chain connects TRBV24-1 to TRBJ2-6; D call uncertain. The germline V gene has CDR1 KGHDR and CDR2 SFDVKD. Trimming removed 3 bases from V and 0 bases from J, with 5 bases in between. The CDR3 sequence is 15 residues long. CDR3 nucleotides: TGTGCCACCAGTGATGGAGTCTCTGGGGCCAACGTCCTGACTTTC. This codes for CATSDGVSGANVLTF.

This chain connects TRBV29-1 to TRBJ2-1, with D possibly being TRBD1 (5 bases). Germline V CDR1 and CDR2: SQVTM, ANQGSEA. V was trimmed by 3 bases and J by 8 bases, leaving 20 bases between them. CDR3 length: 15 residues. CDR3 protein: CSVDRQGMGRYEQFF. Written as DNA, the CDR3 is TGCAGCGTTGATAGGCAGGGCATGGGTAGGTATGAGCAGTTCTTC.

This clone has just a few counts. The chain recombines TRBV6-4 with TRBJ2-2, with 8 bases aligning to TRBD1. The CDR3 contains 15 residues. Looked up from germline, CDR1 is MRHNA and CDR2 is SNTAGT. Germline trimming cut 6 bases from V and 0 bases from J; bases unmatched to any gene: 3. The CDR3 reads CASRRTGTNTGELFF. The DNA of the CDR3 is TGTGCCAGCAGAAGGACAGGGACGAACACCGGGGAGCTGTTTTTT.

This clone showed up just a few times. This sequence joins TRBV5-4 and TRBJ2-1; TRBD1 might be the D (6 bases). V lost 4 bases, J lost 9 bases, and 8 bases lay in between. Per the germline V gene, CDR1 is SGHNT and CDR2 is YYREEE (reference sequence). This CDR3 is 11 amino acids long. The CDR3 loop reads CASSEGGEQFF. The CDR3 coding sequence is TGTGCCAGCAGCGAAGGGGGTGAGCAGTTCTTC.

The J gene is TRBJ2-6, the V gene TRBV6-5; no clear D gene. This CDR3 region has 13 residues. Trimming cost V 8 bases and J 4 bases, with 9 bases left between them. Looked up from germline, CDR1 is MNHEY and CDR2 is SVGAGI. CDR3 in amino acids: CASGQTGANVLTF. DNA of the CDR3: TGTGCCAGCGGGCAGACGGGGGCCAACGTCCTGACTTTC.

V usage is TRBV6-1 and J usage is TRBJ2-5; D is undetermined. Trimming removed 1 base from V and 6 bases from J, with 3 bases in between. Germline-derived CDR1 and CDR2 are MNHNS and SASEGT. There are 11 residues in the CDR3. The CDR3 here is CASSEGQTQYF. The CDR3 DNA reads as TGTGCCAGCAGTGAAGGGCAGACCCAGTACTTC.

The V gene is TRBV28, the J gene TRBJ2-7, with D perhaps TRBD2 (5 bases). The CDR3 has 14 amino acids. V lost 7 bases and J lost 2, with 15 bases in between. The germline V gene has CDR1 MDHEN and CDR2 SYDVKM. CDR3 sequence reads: CASISPAGPYEQYF. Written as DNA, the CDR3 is TGTGCCAGCATCTCCCCCGCGGGCCCCTACGAGCAGTACTTC.

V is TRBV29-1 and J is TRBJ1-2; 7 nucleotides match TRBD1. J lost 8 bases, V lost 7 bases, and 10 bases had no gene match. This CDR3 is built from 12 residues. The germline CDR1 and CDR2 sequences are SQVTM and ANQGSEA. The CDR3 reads CSARDSLGGYTF. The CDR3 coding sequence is TGCAGCGCACGGGACAGTCTAGGGGGCTACACCTTC.

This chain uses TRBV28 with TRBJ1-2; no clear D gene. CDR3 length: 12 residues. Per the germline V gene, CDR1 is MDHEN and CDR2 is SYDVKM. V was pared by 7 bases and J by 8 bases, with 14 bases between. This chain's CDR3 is CASTTRNVGYTF. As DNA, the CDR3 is TGTGCCAGCACCACTCGGAACGTCGGCTACACCTTC.

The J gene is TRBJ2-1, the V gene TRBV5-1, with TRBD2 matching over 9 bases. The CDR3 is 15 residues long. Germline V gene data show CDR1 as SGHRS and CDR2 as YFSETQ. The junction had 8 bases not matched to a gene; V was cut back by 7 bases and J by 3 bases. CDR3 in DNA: TGCGCCAGCGATTATAGCGGGAGAATCTACAATGAGCAGTTCTTC. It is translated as CASDYSGRIYNEQFF.

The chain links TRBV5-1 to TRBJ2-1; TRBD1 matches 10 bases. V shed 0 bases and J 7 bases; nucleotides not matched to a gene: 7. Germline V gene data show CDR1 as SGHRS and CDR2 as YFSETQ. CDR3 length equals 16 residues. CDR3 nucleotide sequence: TGCGCCAGCAGCTTGGGACAGGGGGCGCCGGGTAATGAGCAGTTCTTC. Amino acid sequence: CASSLGQGAPGNEQFF.

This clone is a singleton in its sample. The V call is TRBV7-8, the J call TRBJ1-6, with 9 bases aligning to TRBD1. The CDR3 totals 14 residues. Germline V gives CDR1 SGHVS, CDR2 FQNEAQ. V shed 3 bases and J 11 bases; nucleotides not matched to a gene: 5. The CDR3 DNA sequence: TGTGCCAGCAGCTTGGGAACAGGGGGCACACCCCTCCACTTT. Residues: CASSLGTGGTPLHF.